This is a list of T cell receptor beta chains from one sample in a study of T cell responses to AZD1222 COVID-19 vaccine. The protocol was immunoSEQ multiplex PCR, while the TCRdb copy is restricted to in-frame clones and leaves out a portion. Of about 180,000 clones listed, about 91% were seen once; the top ten hold more than 7%. The source was peripheral blood, collected on day 0 of AZD1222 vaccination. The receptors were gathered from an adult in good health. The CDR3 runs from the conserved cysteine through the conserved F or W. The D gene is left open where the match is weak. Clone size is stated in some rows and not others, as once, few, many or a class when expanded.

TRBV28	TRBD1	TRBJ1-6	once	TGTGCCAGCAGAGGGACAGCGAGCTCCTATAATTCACCCCTCCACTTT	CASRGTASSYNSPLHF
TRBV28	TRBD1	TRBJ2-2	NA	TGTGCCAGCGCGACAGGGGCCGGGGAGCTGTTTTTT	CASATGAGELFF
TRBV7-8	NA	TRBJ2-2	NA	TGTGCCAGCAGCTTAGCGTACGTCCCCGGGGAGCTGTTTTTT	CASSLAYVPGELFF
TRBV7-2	NA	TRBJ1-5	few	TGTGCCAGCAGCTCCTCCGGAGAAAGAAATCAGCCCCAGCATTTT	CASSSSGERNQPQHF
TRBV5-4	NA	TRBJ1-5	NA	TGTGCCAGCAGCTTGCAGCCAGGGGCAAATCAGCCCCAGCATTTT	CASSLQPGANQPQHF
TRBV27	NA	TRBJ1-6	NA	TGTGCCAGCGGCGGGGGGCAGGTGAATTCACCCCTCCACTTT	CASGGGQVNSPLHF
TRBV2	TRBD2	TRBJ2-7	NA	TGTGCCAGCACCCTACTAGCGGGGGCAAGCGGCGAGCAGTACTTC	CASTLLAGASGEQYF
TRBV7-9	NA	TRBJ1-1	NA	TGTGCCAGCAGCTTGGATGTCGGTACTGAAGCTTTCTTT	CASSLDVGTEAFF
TRBV4-1	NA	TRBJ2-1	NA	TGCGCCAGCAGCCAAGCATTCGACGGATACGTGGAGCAGTTCTTC	CASSQAFDGYVEQFF
TRBV4-1	TRBD1	TRBJ1-2	NA	TGCGCCAGCAGCCCTGCAGAGACAGGGCGTTACGCCTTC	CASSPAETGRYAF
TRBV18	TRBD1	TRBJ1-5	NA	TGTGCCAGCTCACCTAAGACAGGGTCCGATCAGCCCCAGCATTTT	CASSPKTGSDQPQHF
TRBV14	NA	TRBJ2-1	NA	TGTGCCAGCAGGCTACAAGGGGGAGCAAAAAATGAGCAGTTCTTC	CASRLQGGAKNEQFF
TRBV5-6	TRBD2	TRBJ2-5	NA	TGTGCCAGCAACCCCATCCCTCTAGCGGGGGACCAAGAGACCCAGTACTTC	CASNPIPLAGDQETQYF
TRBV5-8	TRBD1	TRBJ1-4	NA	TGTGCCAGCAGCCCAAGGGGGCACGTTTTTGAAAAACTGTTTTTT	CASSPRGHVFEKLFF
TRBV4-3	NA	TRBJ1-4	NA	TGCGCCAGCAGCCAGAATGAACGGGATAGAGACGAAAAACTGTTTTTT	CASSQNERDRDEKLFF
TRBV12-3/TRBV12-4	NA	TRBJ2-7	NA	TGTGCCAGCAGTCCCGGGGGCTACGAGCAGTACTTC	CASSPGGYEQYF
TRBV6-5	TRBD1	TRBJ1-5	NA	TGTGCCAGCATTTCCGGGACAGAGAGCAATCAGCCCCAGCATTTT	CASISGTESNQPQHF
TRBV27	TRBD2	TRBJ2-2	once	TGTGCCAGCAACCAGCGGGGGGATCCCACCGGGGAGCTGTTTTTT	CASNQRGDPTGELFF
TRBV6-5	TRBD1	TRBJ1-1	NA	TGTGCCAGCAGTTACTCTCGGGGACAGGGTGAAGCTTTCTTT	CASSYSRGQGEAFF
TRBV7-2	TRBD1	TRBJ1-3	NA	TGTGCCAGCAGCCAGGGACAGCTTGGAAACACCATATATTTT	CASSQGQLGNTIYF
TRBV5-1	NA	TRBJ1-4	NA	TGCGCCAGCAGCTTGGTGACATCAACTAATGAAAAACTGTTTTTT	CASSLVTSTNEKLFF
TRBV24-1	NA	TRBJ1-5	NA	TGTGCCACCAGTGGTTCTCAGGATCGCGGTCAGCCCCAGCATTTT	CATSGSQDRGQPQHF
TRBV4-2	TRBD2	TRBJ2-2	NA	TGTGCCAGCAGCCCGACCGGGGGGGGAAACACCGGGGAGCTGTTTTTT	CASSPTGGGNTGELFF
TRBV6-2/TRBV6-3	NA	TRBJ2-3	NA	TGTGCCAGCAGTTCCCCGGGCTTCACAGATACGCAGTATTTT	CASSSPGFTDTQYF
TRBV10-2	TRBD2	TRBJ2-5	NA	TGCGCCAGCAGAGGCAGCGGGGGGGCGTACGAGACCCAGTACTTC	CASRGSGGAYETQYF
TRBV11-2	NA	TRBJ1-2	NA	TGTGCCAGCAGCTTAGGGTGGTACCACGATGGCTACACCTTC	CASSLGWYHDGYTF
TRBV3-1/TRBV3-2	NA	TRBJ2-2	NA	TGTGCCAGCAGCCAAGCTCGCCGGGGAATCACCGGGGAGCTGTTTTTT	CASSQARRGITGELFF
TRBV30	TRBD1	TRBJ1-1	few	TGTGCCTGCTCGACAGGGGGCACTGAAGCTTTCTTT	CACSTGGTEAFF